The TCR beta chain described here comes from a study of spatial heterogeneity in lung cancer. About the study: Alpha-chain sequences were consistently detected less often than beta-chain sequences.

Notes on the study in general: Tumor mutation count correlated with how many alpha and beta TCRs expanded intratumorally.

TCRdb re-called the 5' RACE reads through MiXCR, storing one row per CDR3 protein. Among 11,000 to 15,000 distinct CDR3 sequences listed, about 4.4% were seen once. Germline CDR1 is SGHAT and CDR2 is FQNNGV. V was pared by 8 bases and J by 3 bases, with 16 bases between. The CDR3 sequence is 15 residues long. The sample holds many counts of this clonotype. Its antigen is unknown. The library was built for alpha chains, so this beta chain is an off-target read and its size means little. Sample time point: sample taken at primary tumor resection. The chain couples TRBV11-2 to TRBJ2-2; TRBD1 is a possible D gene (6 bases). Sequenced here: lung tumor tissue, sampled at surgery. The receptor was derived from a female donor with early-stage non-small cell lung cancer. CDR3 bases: TGTGCCAGCCACCATGGGTCAGGGGACACCGGGGAGCTGTTTTTT. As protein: CASHHGSGDTGELFF.